Listed below are T cell receptor beta chains from one sample, sequenced in a study of T cell responses to AZD1222 COVID-19 vaccine. The method was immunoSEQ multiplex PCR; TCRdb's version includes in-frame clones alone and lacks a portion of them. The sample carries 120,000 or so clones, approximately 80% recorded once. The material was peripheral blood, obtained 28 days after the second AZD1222 dose. Receptors originate from an adult who received the AZD1222 COVID-19 vaccine. The CDR3 runs from the conserved cysteine through the conserved F or W. A D gene is named only where the DNA matches it firmly. Some rows have no size entry. The others give once, few or many, or a class for an expanded clone.

D	size	V	J	CDR3	DNA
TRBD2	.	TRBV5-6	TRBJ2-1	CASSRAAGLAGGNEQFF	TGTGCCAGCAGCCGGGCTGCGGGACTAGCGGGGGGAAATGAGCAGTTCTTC
.	once	TRBV27	TRBJ1-5	CASSSGGADQPQHF	TGTGCCAGCAGTTCCGGGGGTGCTGATCAGCCCCAGCATTTT
TRBD1	.	TRBV4-3	TRBJ2-7	CASSQDRQGAYEQYF	TGCGCCAGCAGCCAAGATCGACAGGGGGCTTACGAGCAGTACTTC
.	.	TRBV11-2	TRBJ1-2	CASSFDLDRNYGYTF	TGTGCCAGCAGCTTCGACTTGGACCGTAACTATGGCTACACCTTC
.	.	TRBV19	TRBJ1-1	CASSPHPPGTKERRAFF	TGTGCCAGTAGCCCTCATCCCCCCGGGACCAAAGAAAGGAGAGCTTTCTTT
.	.	TRBV2	TRBJ2-5	CASPLRGETQYF	TGTGCCAGCCCCCTAAGAGGGGAGACCCAGTACTTC
.	.	TRBV19	TRBJ1-2	CASSIAALANYGYTF	TGTGCCAGTAGTATTGCGGCTCTGGCTAACTATGGCTACACCTTC
.	.	TRBV10-3	TRBJ1-4	CAISESERFGEKLFF	TGTGCCATCAGTGAGTCCGAGAGGTTTGGTGAAAAACTGTTTTTT
.	.	TRBV7-8	TRBJ1-1	CASSSIIRVGNTEAFF	TGTGCCAGCAGCTCAATCATCAGGGTGGGGAACACTGAAGCTTTCTTT
.	.	TRBV5-1	TRBJ1-1	CASSREGSTEAFF	TGCGCCAGCAGCAGAGAAGGGTCCACTGAAGCTTTCTTT
.	.	TRBV7-9	TRBJ2-7	CASSLPGTYEQYF	TGTGCCAGCAGTCTCCCCGGGACATACGAGCAGTACTTC
.	once	TRBV5-1	TRBJ2-7	CASSLDTGKREQYF	TGCGCCAGCAGCTTGGATACAGGGAAACGCGAGCAGTACTTC
.	few	TRBV28	TRBJ2-3	CASSLLVGTQYF	TGTGCCAGCAGCCTCCTGGTCGGTACGCAGTATTTT
.	.	TRBV6-5	TRBJ1-6	CASSYSSGITLHF	TGTGCCAGCAGTTACTCGTCGGGTATCACCCTCCACTTT
.	.	TRBV11-3	TRBJ2-2	CASSLSGAGELFF	TGTGCCAGCAGCTTATCCGGGGCCGGGGAGCTGTTTTTT
.	.	TRBV18	TRBJ1-2	CASSIGDYGYTF	TGTGCCAGCTCAATAGGCGACTATGGCTACACCTTC
.	once	TRBV10-3	TRBJ1-5	CAISDFEGQGGPQHF	TGTGCCATCAGTGACTTTGAGGGACAAGGCGGGCCCCAGCATTTT
TRBD2	.	TRBV5-1	TRBJ2-7	CASGSGEASGDHEQYF	TGCGCCAGTGGGAGCGGAGAGGCTAGCGGGGACCACGAGCAGTACTTC
.	.	TRBV28	TRBJ2-5	CASSLGIAETQYF	TGTGCCAGCAGTTTAGGGATTGCAGAGACCCAGTACTTC
.	few	TRBV10-3	TRBJ1-5	CAISEEGPNQPQHF	TGTGCCATCAGTGAAGAAGGGCCCAATCAGCCCCAGCATTTT
.	.	TRBV11-2	TRBJ2-1	CASSFTGDTYNEQFF	TGTGCCAGCAGCTTCACGGGGGACACCTACAATGAGCAGTTCTTC
TRBD1	.	TRBV9	TRBJ1-2	CASSGGTTGAIYTF	TGTGCCAGCAGCGGGGGGACGACAGGGGCCATCTACACCTTC
.	few	TRBV12-3/TRBV12-4	TRBJ1-5	CASTSRDNQPQHF	TGTGCCAGCACGTCCCGGGACAATCAGCCCCAGCATTTT
.	.	TRBV5-6	TRBJ1-1	CASSHQSWSRTEAFF	TGTGCCAGCAGCCACCAGTCCTGGAGCAGGACTGAAGCTTTCTTT
.	.	TRBV7-9	TRBJ1-4	CASSQGLFTGEKLFF	TGTGCCAGCAGCCAAGGACTCTTTACCGGTGAAAAACTGTTTTTT
.	.	TRBV29-1	TRBJ2-5	CVSGRSTTQETQYF	TGCGTTTCGGGACGTTCAACCACTCAAGAGACCCAGTACTTC
TRBD1	.	TRBV7-9	TRBJ2-1	CASGRTGVLTNEQFF	TGTGCCAGCGGGCGGACAGGGGTCCTGACCAATGAGCAGTTCTTC
.	.	TRBV7-2	TRBJ2-3	CASSPPGGRRDTQYF	TGTGCCAGCAGCCCCCCCGGAGGTCGCCGAGATACGCAGTATTTT
.	.	TRBV27	TRBJ2-4	CASSAGGDKNIQYF	TGTGCCAGCAGTGCAGGGGGGGACAAAAACATTCAGTACTTC
.	.	TRBV29-1	TRBJ2-1	CSVVSYNEQFF	TGCAGCGTTGTCTCCTACAATGAGCAGTTCTTC
TRBD1	few	TRBV27	TRBJ2-7	CASRDRTYEQYF	TGTGCCAGCAGGGACAGGACCTACGAGCAGTACTTC
.	once	TRBV6-2/TRBV6-3	TRBJ2-7	CASSYPDPSRLQYF	TGTGCCAGCAGTTACCCCGACCCGAGCCGGCTACAGTACTTC
TRBD2	.	TRBV5-1	TRBJ2-1	CASSWISGLDNEQFF	TGCGCCAGCAGCTGGATTAGCGGGCTCGACAATGAGCAGTTCTTC
.	.	TRBV27	TRBJ1-5	CASSLSGGNQPQHF	TGTGCCAGCAGTTTATCGGGGGGAAATCAGCCCCAGCATTTT
.	.	TRBV3-1/TRBV3-2	TRBJ1-4	CASSQVGGDYEKLFF	TGTGCCAGCAGCCAAGTAGGAGGTGATTATGAAAAACTGTTTTTT
.	.	TRBV21-1	TRBJ1-6	CASSKGDRQTVNSPLHF	TGTGCCAGCAGCAAAGGGGACCGACAGACAGTAAATTCACCCCTCCACTTT
.	few	TRBV19	TRBJ2-1	CASSRGLSTPDVWSYNEQFF	TGTGCCAGTAGTAGGGGACTTTCCACTCCCGACGTCTGGTCCTACAATGAGCAGTTCTTC
.	.	TRBV20-1	TRBJ1-2	CSPTVSYGYTF	TGCAGTCCGACAGTCTCCTATGGCTACACCTTC
.	.	TRBV19	TRBJ1-2	CASTPGPGTYGYTF	TGTGCCAGTACTCCGGGTCCCGGGACCTATGGCTACACCTTC
.	few	TRBV28	TRBJ1-5	CASSLYPKTPRSNQPQHF	TGTGCCAGCAGTTTATACCCCAAGACACCAAGATCCAATCAGCCCCAGCATTTT
.	.	TRBV10-3	TRBJ2-1	CAISVLPSSYNEQFF	TGTGCCATCAGTGTTTTACCGAGCTCCTACAATGAGCAGTTCTTC
TRBD1	.	TRBV9	TRBJ1-1	CASSRTGAQAFF	TGTGCCAGCAGCCGGACAGGGGCCCAAGCTTTCTTT
.	.	TRBV5-8	TRBJ1-1	CASTDDNRGVVTEAFF	TGTGCCAGCACCGATGATAATAGAGGGGTGGTCACTGAAGCTTTCTTT
TRBD1	.	TRBV28	TRBJ2-5	CASSRGQGRWQETQYF	TGTGCCAGCAGCCGGGGACAGGGTCGGTGGCAAGAGACCCAGTACTTC